The next 6 T cell receptor beta chains were all read from a single sample in a study of blood T cell repertoires in COVID-19 (TCRdb year 2020). Library preparation employed the immunoSEQ multiplex PCR assay. TCRdb took over this immuneACCESS table, retaining in-frame rearrangements with V and J assigned. Such tables are incomplete; in checked studies, under half of the missing clones stem from an unresolved V gene, and the remainder is unexplained. This sample holds some 89,000 clones; around nine tenths were observed only once. 1.5% to 2% of the sample rests with the top ten. The sequenced sample consisted of peripheral blood. The receptors were gathered from a man aged 60-69 years with acute or convalescent COVID-19.

The chain recombines TRBV7-9 with TRBJ1-2; D not certain. Between the trimmed V and J ends, which lost 6 bases and 5 bases, there was a span of 16 bases. The germline CDR1 and CDR2 sequences are SEHNR and FQNEAQ (reference sequence). The CDR3 sequence is 14 residues long. CDR3 protein: CASRPEGGRYGYTF. The CDR3 DNA sequence: TGTGCCAGCAGGCCCGAGGGAGGACGGTATGGCTACACCTTC.

The chain couples TRBV3-1 (or the pseudogene TRBV3-2) to TRBJ1-6, with D uncertain. V shed 2 bases and J shed 16 bases, with 9 bases lying between them. The CDR3 totals 11 residues. CDR1 and CDR2 from the germline V gene are LGHDT and YNNKEL (reference sequence). The CDR3, as DNA: TGTGCCAGCAGCCAAATGCGGTCACTCCACTTT. Residues: CASSQMRSLHF.

The chain carries TRBV7-9 and TRBJ2-5, with D possibly TRBD2 on 6 matching bases. Trimming stripped 4 bases from V and 2 bases from J, with 11 bases between. This CDR3 contains 14 residues. Germline CDR1 and CDR2: SEHNR and FQNEAQ (reference sequence). This CDR3 reads CASSSRGWQETQYF. The CDR3 nucleotides read TGTGCCAGCAGCTCCCGGGGGTGGCAAGAGACCCAGTACTTC. The full variable domain, in which reference TRBV7-9 and TRBJ2-5 provide the parts outside the CDR3, is DTGVSQNPRHKITKRGQNVTFRCDPISEHNRLYWYRQTLGQGPEFLTYFQNEAQLEKSRLLSDRFSAERPKGSFSTLEIQRTEQGDSAMYLCASSSRGWQETQYFGPGTRLLVL.

This clone was seen only once. This chain joins TRBV5-1 and TRBJ1-1, with D possibly TRBD1 on 5 matching bases. Germline CDR1 and CDR2: SGHRS and YFSETQ. The CDR3 has 13 residues. V was pared by 3 bases and J by 2 bases, with 8 bases between. CDR3 sequence (DNA): TGCGCCAGCAGCTCACAGGTAAACACTGAAGCTTTCTTT. Protein sequence: CASSSQVNTEAFF.

The chain carries TRBV6-5 and TRBJ1-3; D gene ambiguous. The CDR3 is 16 amino acids. Trimming left V 0 bases short and J 0 bases short, with 9 bases between. Germline values: CDR1 MNHEY, CDR2 SVGAGI. The CDR3 spells CASSYSSRNSGNTIYF. The CDR3 region has the DNA TGTGCCAGCAGTTACTCAAGCAGGAACTCTGGAAACACCATATATTTT.

The chain couples TRBV19 to TRBJ1-3; TRBD1 is a possible D gene (5 bases). Germline V gives CDR1 LNHDA, CDR2 SQIVND (reference sequence). Trimming removed 5 bases from V and 9 bases from J, with 26 bases in between. This CDR3 is built from 17 residues. CDR3 loop: CASSQEGAIPPPGTIYF. Here the CDR3 DNA reads TGTGCCAGTAGTCAAGAAGGGGCCATTCCACCCCCGGGCACCATATATTTT.